The T cell receptor (beta chain) described here comes from a study of cytomegalovirus exposure and HLA in healthy donors. The count of this clone is one. Its antigen is unknown. Study-wide results and caveats: From TCR beta sequences, most subjects' HLA-A and HLA-B alleles were reportedly predicted accurately. A later analysis appeared to link common viral pathogens to several of the most significant clusters. Across donors, presence/absence analyses took sequencing depth to be roughly uniform. More clonal expansion characterized HLA-associated TCR beta chains than equally common others in a later analysis.

Trimming took off 4 bases at V and 2 bases at J, with 10 bases between the two ends. The germline CDR1 and CDR2 sequences are LNHDA and SQIVND (reference sequence). The CDR3 sequence is 14 residues long. A multiplex PCR was run with 60 Vbeta primers and 13 Jbeta primers. The repertoire was sequenced with immunoSEQ multiplex PCR; TCRdb's copy has only in-frame clones and lacks some. The data contain 150,000 to 200,000 clones, 68% of them seen just once; the ten biggest clones take up approximately 1.5%. J is TRBJ2-3 and V is TRBV19, with D possibly being TRBD2 (7 bases). The sequence was collected from a man aged 50 to 59 in good health and CMV-seronegative. The sequencing sample was made of PBMCs. The CDR3 is CASSTGGTTDTQYF. CDR3 coding DNA: TGTGCCAGTAGTACGGGGGGCACCACAGATACGCAGTATTTT.